A single T cell receptor (beta chain) is shown here with its context. The data were produced by immunoSEQ multiplex PCR, yet TCRdb's version contains in-frame clones alone and is incomplete. This sample yields around 62,000 clones, of which about 92% are seen a single time; about 2% belongs to the top ten. This sample is part of a study of T cell changes during pregnancy in multiple sclerosis. Germline values: CDR1 MDHEN, CDR2 SYDVKM. The length of the CDR3 is 13 residues. V lost 5 bases and J lost 2, with 9 bases in between. The chain recombines TRBV28 with TRBJ1-2, with unresolved D. The sample consisted of peripheral blood, taken in the second trimester of pregnancy. The clonotype was recovered from a female donor in good health, enrolled as a control in a pregnancy study. The DNA of the CDR3 is TGTGCCAGCAGTGATACAGTAAACTATGGCTACACCTTC. Protein product: CASSDTVNYGYTF.